This entry lists 20 T cell receptor beta chains sequenced from one sample in a study of control samples from healthy donors and cancer patients. TCRdb's table, derived via immunoSEQ multiplex PCR, lists solely in-frame clones and lacks some. This repertoire shows roughly 120,000 clones, approximately 90% found once; its top ten account for about 3.9%. The sample was PBMCs. Every receptor here comes from an older woman with lung cancer.

V gene TRBV2 combines with J gene TRBJ1-1; TRBD1 aligns across 9 bases. This CDR3 contains 13 residues. Per germline, CDR1 SNHLY and CDR2 FYNNEI. V lost 4 bases and J lost 8; bases outside the gene matches: 5. CDR3 DNA sequence: TGTGCCAGCAGTGGACAGGGGGGGCCGGAAGCTTTCTTT. Protein: CASSGQGGPEAFF.

This clone was seen more than once but under ten times. V usage is TRBV4-1 and J usage is TRBJ2-3; the match to TRBD1 covers 12 bases. CDR3 length equals 17 residues. V was clipped by 4 bases and J by 1 base; unmatched bases: 6. CDR1 and CDR2 from the germline V gene are MGHRA and YSYEKL. CDR3 amino acids: CASSLAGTGGGTDTQYF. The CDR3 coding sequence is TGCGCCAGCAGCCTAGCCGGGACAGGGGGCGGCACAGATACGCAGTATTTT.

This chain links TRBV5-1 with TRBJ2-6; D not resolved. Germline V gene sequence: CDR1 SGHRS, CDR2 YFSETQ. The V end was cut by 0 bases, the J end by 0 bases, with 4 bases between. The CDR3 is made up of 15 amino acids. The CDR3 DNA sequence: TGCGCCAGCAGCTTGGAACCCTCTGGGGCCAACGTCCTGACTTTC. It is translated as CASSLEPSGANVLTF.

V is TRBV7-9 and J is TRBJ1-4; 8 bases line up with TRBD1. The V and J ends lost 4 bases and 7 bases, in that order; junction bases with no gene match: 11. The germline gives CDR1 SEHNR, CDR2 FQNEAQ (reference sequence). The CDR3 has 16 residues. CDR3 amino acids: CASSSPTGQGGEKLFF. The CDR3 DNA reads as TGTGCCAGCAGCTCTCCGACAGGACAGGGTGGTGAAAAACTGTTTTTT.

The chain uses TRBV19 and TRBJ2-2; possibly TRBD2 for D (6 bases). CDR1 LNHDA and CDR2 SQIVND come from the germline V gene (reference sequence). CDR3 length: 16 amino acids. V lost 3 bases, J lost 4 bases, and 15 bases lay in between. The CDR3 coding sequence is TGTGCCAGTAGTATGAGCCCGGGGAGGACCACCGGGGAGCTGTTTTTT. It specifies CASSMSPGRTTGELFF.

J is TRBJ2-2 and V is TRBV19, with a weak D call TRBD2 (5 bases). The length of the CDR3 is 13 residues. Between the trimmed V and J ends, which lost 6 bases and 5 bases, there was a span of 10 bases. Germline-derived CDR1 and CDR2 are LNHDA and SQIVND (reference sequence). The CDR3: CASSRPGTGELFF. The CDR3 coding sequence is TGTGCCAGTAGCCGCCCGGGGACCGGGGAGCTGTTTTTT.

The CDR3 nucleotides read TGCGCCAGCAGCCAAGGGCTGGTGAGAGGGGGCTACACCTTC. This translates into CASSQGLVRGGYTF. J is TRBJ1-2 and V is TRBV4-1, with D uncertain. V was cut by 1 base and J by 8 bases, with 14 bases left in between. CDR1 is MGHRA, CDR2 YSYEKL, per germline. This CDR3 region has 14 residues.

V is TRBV6-6 and J is TRBJ2-2; perhaps TRBD1 as D (6 bases). The germline V gene has CDR1 MNHNY and CDR2 SVGAGI (reference sequence). Trimming removed 6 bases from V and 0 bases from J, with 14 bases in between. This CDR3 has 16 residues. CDR3 region: CASRPFGQSNTGELFF. DNA of the CDR3: TGTGCCAGCAGACCCTTTGGACAGTCGAACACCGGGGAGCTGTTTTTT.

The rearrangement uses TRBV29-1 and TRBJ1-1; 8 bases align to TRBD1. Germline CDR1 reads SQVTM; CDR2 reads ANQGSEA. The CDR3 totals 12 residues. After removal of 6 bases from V and 3 bases from J, the junction contained 3 bases not matched to a gene. The CDR3 region has the DNA TGCAGCGTGGACAGGGTTGACACTGAAGCTTTCTTT. It translates to CSVDRVDTEAFF.

This clone was recorded only once. The chain carries TRBV7-9 and TRBJ1-6; D ambiguous. The ends were cut back, 3 bases at V and 6 bases at J, with 12 bases in the middle. In germline, CDR1 is SEHNR, CDR2 FQNEAQ (reference sequence). This CDR3 region has 15 residues. In DNA, the CDR3 is TGTGCCAGCAGCTTCAGGACTAGTGGTAATTCACCCCTCCACTTT. Translated: CASSFRTSGNSPLHF.

The chain employs TRBV10-3 and TRBJ2-1; the match to TRBD1 covers 10 bases. The length of the CDR3 is 15 residues. V dropped 5 bases and J dropped 2; count of bases not matched to a gene: 3. Germline V gene data show CDR1 as ENHRY and CDR2 as SYGVKD. This chain's CDR3 is CAISPGQGAYNEQFF. As DNA, the CDR3 is TGTGCCATCAGTCCAGGACAGGGGGCCTACAATGAGCAGTTCTTC.

The J gene is TRBJ1-2, the V gene TRBV6-1; D uncertain. This CDR3 is 15 amino acids long. Deletions cut 0 bases from V and 2 bases from J, with 10 bases between. In germline, CDR1 is MNHNS, CDR2 SASEGT. CDR3 DNA sequence: TGTGCCAGCAGTGAAGCGGGCGTTTTGAACTATGGCTACACCTTC. Residues: CASSEAGVLNYGYTF.

The chain carries TRBV5-6 and TRBJ2-3; 8 nucleotides line up with TRBD2. This CDR3 comprises 17 residues. V trimming: 0 bases; J trimming: 1 base; junction bases outside the gene matches: 7. In germline, CDR1 is SGHDT, CDR2 YYEEEE. DNA of the CDR3: TGTGCCAGCAGCTTGGTAATTGCGCGGGAGGGCACAGATACGCAGTATTTT. Translation gives CASSLVIAREGTDTQYF.

The chain combines TRBV11-3 with TRBJ2-3; D gene uncertain. The CDR3 loop spans 14 amino acids. The V end lost 1 base, the J end lost 4 bases, and 9 bases lay between the germline ends. The V gene's germline CDR1 is SGHNT and CDR2 YENEEA. The CDR3 loop reads CASSLGGRPDTQYF. The CDR3 bases are TGTGCCAGCAGCTTAGGAGGACGGCCAGATACGCAGTATTTT.

J is TRBJ1-5 and V is TRBV5-1, with TRBD1 identical over 7 bases. V trimming: 0 bases; J trimming: 3 bases; junction bases outside the gene matches: 3. CDR1 and CDR2 (germline): SGHRS, YFSETQ. The CDR3 is made up of 15 amino acids. CDR3 protein: CASSLGDRDNQPQHF. The CDR3 region has the DNA TGCGCCAGCAGCTTGGGGGACAGAGACAATCAGCCCCAGCATTTT.

The chain joins TRBV7-9 to TRBJ2-3; 10 bases are a match to TRBD2. The germline V gene has CDR1 SEHNR and CDR2 FQNEAQ (reference sequence). The V gene end was trimmed by 4 bases and the J gene end by 1 base; junction bases not matched to a gene: 2. This CDR3 contains 15 residues. CDR3 protein: CASSYGLAGTDTQYF. CDR3 sequence (DNA): TGTGCCAGCAGCTACGGACTAGCGGGCACAGATACGCAGTATTTT. The full variable domain, completed using reference TRBV7-9 and TRBJ2-3, is DTGVSQNPRHKITKRGQNVTFRCDPISEHNRLYWYRQTLGQGPEFLTYFQNEAQLEKSRLLSDRFSAERPKGSFSTLEIQRTEQGDSAMYLCASSYGLAGTDTQYFGPGTRLTVL.

The chain carries TRBV7-2 and TRBJ1-6; 8 bases are shared with TRBD1. From germline, CDR1 is SGHTA and CDR2 FQGNSA. This CDR3 spans 14 amino acids. J gave up 7 bases and V 3 bases, and 2 bases lay outside the gene matches. Here the CDR3 DNA reads TGTGCCAGCAGCTTCCGACAGGGGAATTCACCCCTCCACTTT. Amino acids: CASSFRQGNSPLHF.

The rearrangement joins TRBV7-3 to TRBJ2-3; 10 bases align to TRBD2. The CDR3 sequence is 19 residues long. Germline V lookup: CDR1 SGHTA, CDR2 FQGTGA. The V gene end was trimmed by 5 bases and the J gene end by 7 bases; junction bases not matched to a gene: 21. The CDR3: CASSPRPLSGGTPGNTQYF. The CDR3 nucleotides are TGTGCCAGCAGCCCACGACCCCTTAGCGGGGGGACCCCTGGTAATACGCAGTATTTT.

CDR3 DNA: TGTGCCAGCATTGGCAGGGGGCTCGACGAGCAGTACTTC. Its protein is CASIGRGLDEQYF. J is TRBJ2-7 and V is TRBV6-5; 8 positions agree with TRBD1. There are 13 residues in the CDR3. The germline gives CDR1 MNHEY, CDR2 SVGAGI. Losses at the gene ends were 7 bases for V and 5 bases for J; bases not matched to a gene: 7.

The chain links TRBV6-4 to TRBJ1-2; perhaps TRBD1 as D (5 bases). Germline V gene lookup returns CDR1 MRHNA and CDR2 SNTAGT. The CDR3 consists of 14 residues. Trimming took off 0 bases at V and 7 bases at J, with 12 bases between the two ends. The CDR3 coding sequence is TGTGCCAGCAGTGACTCGCCAGGCCAGGGTGGCTACACCTTC. Protein: CASSDSPGQGGYTF.